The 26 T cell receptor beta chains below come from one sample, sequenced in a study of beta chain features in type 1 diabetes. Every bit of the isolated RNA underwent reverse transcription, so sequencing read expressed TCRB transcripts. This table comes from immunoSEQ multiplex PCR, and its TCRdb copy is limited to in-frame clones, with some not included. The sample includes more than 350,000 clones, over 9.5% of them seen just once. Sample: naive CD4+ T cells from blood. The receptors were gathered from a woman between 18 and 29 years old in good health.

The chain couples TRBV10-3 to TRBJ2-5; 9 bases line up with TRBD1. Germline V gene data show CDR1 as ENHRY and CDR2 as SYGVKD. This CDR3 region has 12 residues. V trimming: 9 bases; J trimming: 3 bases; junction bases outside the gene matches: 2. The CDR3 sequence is CAIGTGKETQYF. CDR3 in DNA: TGTGCCATAGGGACAGGGAAAGAGACCCAGTACTTC.

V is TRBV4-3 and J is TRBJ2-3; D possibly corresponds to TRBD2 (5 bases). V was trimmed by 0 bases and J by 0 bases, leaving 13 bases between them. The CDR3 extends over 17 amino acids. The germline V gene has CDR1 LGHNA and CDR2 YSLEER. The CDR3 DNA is TGCGCCAGCAGCCAAGATCTTTCGCGGGCTAGCACAGATACGCAGTATTTT. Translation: CASSQDLSRASTDTQYF.

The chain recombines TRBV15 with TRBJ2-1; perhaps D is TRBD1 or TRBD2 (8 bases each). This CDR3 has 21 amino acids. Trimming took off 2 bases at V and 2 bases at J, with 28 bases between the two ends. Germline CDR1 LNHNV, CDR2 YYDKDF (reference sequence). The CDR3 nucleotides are TGTGCCACCAGCAGAAAGACCGGGACAGGAGTTAGCGGGGCCCCCTACAATGAGCAGTTCTTC. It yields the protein CATSRKTGTGVSGAPYNEQFF. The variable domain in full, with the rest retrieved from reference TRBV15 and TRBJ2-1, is DAMVIQNPRYQVTQFGKPVTLSCSQTLNHNVMYWYQQKSSQAPKLLFHYYDKDFNNEADTPDNFQSRRPNTSFCFLDIRSPGLGDTAMYLCATSRKTGTGVSGAPYNEQFFGPGTRLTVL.

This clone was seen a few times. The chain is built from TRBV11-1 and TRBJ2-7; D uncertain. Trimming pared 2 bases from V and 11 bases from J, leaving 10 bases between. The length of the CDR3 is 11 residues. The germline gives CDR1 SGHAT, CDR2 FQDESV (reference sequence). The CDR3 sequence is CASSLKGVKYF. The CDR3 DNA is TGTGCCAGCAGCTTAAAAGGAGTTAAGTACTTC.

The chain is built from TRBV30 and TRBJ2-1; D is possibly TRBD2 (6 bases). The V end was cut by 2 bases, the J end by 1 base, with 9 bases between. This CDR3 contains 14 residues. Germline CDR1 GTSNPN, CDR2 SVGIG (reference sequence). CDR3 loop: CAWSWGVSYNEQFF. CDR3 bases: TGTGCCTGGAGTTGGGGGGTTTCCTACAATGAGCAGTTCTTC.

In DNA form, the CDR3 reads TGTGCCAGCTCACCGACTCAATACACTGAAGCTTTCTTT. This encodes CASSPTQYTEAFF. The gene calls are TRBV18 and TRBJ1-1; D not resolved. CDR3 length equals 13 residues. Per germline, CDR1 KGHSH and CDR2 LQKENI. Trimming shortened V by 3 bases and J by 3 bases, and 8 bases separated the two germline ends. The full variable domain, with the rest looked up from reference TRBV18 and TRBJ1-1, is NAGVMQNPRHLVRRRGQEARLRCSPMKGHSHVYWYRQLPEEGLKFMVYLQKENIIDESGMPKERFSAEFPKEGPSILRIQQVVRGDSAAYFCASSPTQYTEAFFGQGTRLTVV.

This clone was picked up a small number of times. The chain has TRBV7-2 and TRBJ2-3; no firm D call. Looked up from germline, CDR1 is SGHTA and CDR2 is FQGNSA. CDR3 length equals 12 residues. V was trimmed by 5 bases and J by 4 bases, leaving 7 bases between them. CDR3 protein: CASSTIPDTQYF. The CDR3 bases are TGTGCCAGCAGCACGATCCCAGATACGCAGTATTTT.

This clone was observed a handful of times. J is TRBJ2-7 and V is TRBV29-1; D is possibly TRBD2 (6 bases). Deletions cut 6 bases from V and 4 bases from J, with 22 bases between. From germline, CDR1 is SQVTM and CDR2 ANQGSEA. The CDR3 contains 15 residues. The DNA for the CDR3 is TGCAGCGTAGCCCTCCTTGCGACTAGGGGTTACGAGCAGTACTTC. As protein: CSVALLATRGYEQYF.

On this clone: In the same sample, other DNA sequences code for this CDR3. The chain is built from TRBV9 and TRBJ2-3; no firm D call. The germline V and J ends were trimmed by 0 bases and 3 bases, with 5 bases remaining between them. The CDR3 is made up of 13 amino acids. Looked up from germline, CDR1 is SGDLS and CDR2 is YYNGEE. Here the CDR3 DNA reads TGTGCCAGCAGCGTAGCTAGGACAGATACGCAGTATTTT. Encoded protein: CASSVARTDTQYF.

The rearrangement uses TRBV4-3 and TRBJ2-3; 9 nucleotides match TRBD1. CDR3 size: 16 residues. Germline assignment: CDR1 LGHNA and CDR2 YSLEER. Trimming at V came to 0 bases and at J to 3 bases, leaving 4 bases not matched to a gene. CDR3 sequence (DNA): TGCGCCAGCAGCCAAGAACAGGGGGCAGGGACAGATACGCAGTATTTT. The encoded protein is CASSQEQGAGTDTQYF.

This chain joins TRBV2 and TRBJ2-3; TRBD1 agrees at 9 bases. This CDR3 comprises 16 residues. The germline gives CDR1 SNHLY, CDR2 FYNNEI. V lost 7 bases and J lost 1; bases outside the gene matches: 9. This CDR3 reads CASILRTGVRTDTQYF. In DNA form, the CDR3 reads TGTGCCAGCATTTTGCGGACAGGGGTCCGCACAGATACGCAGTATTTT.

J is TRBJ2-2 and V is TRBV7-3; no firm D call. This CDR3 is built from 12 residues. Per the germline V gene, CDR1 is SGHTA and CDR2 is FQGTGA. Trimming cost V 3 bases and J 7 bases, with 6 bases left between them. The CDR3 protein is CASSFPFGELFF. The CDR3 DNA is TGTGCCAGCAGCTTCCCCTTCGGGGAGCTGTTTTTT.

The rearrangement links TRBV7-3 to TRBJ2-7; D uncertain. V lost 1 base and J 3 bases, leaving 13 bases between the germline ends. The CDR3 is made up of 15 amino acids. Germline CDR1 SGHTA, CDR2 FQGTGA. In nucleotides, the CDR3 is TGTGCCAGCAGCTTAATGGCAGAGAGGAACTACGAGCAGTACTTC. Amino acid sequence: CASSLMAERNYEQYF.

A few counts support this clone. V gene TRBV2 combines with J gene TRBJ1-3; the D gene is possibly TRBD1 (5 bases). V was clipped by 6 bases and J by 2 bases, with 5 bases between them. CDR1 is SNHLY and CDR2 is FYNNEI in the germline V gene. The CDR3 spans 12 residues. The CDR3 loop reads CASRTAGNTIYF. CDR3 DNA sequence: TGTGCCAGCAGGACAGCTGGAAACACCATATATTTT.

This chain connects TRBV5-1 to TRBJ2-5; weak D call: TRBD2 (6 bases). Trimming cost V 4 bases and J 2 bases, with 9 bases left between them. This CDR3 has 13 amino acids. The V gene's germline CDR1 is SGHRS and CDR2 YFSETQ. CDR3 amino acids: CASSAGPQETQYF. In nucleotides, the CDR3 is TGCGCCAGCAGCGCGGGACCACAAGAGACCCAGTACTTC.

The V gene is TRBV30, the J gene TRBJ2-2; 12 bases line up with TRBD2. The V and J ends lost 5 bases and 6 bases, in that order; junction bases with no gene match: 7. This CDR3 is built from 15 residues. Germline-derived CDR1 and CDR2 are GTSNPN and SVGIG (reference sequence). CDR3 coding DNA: TGTGCCTGGGCGGGACTAGCGGGTTTGGCCGGGGAGCTGTTTTTT. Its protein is CAWAGLAGLAGELFF.

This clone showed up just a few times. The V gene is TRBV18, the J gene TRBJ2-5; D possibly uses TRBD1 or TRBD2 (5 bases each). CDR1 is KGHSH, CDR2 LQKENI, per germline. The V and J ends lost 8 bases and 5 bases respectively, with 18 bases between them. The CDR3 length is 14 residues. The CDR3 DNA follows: TGTGCCAGCACCCCAATCGTCGGGGCGGAGACCCAGTACTTC. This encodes CASTPIVGAETQYF.

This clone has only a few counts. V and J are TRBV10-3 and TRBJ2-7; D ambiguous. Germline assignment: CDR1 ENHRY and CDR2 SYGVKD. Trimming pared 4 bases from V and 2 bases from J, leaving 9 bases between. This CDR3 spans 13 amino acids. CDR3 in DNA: TGTGCCATCAGTGGAGGCAGACCCTACGAGCAGTACGTC. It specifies CAISGGRPYEQYV.

The CDR3 nucleotides read TGTGCCAGCAGCCAAGGGACAGTCTCTGGAAACACCATATATTTT. Translation: CASSQGTVSGNTIYF. The chain employs TRBV7-9 and TRBJ1-3; 7 bases line up with TRBD1. This CDR3 is built from 15 residues. The germline gives CDR1 SEHNR, CDR2 FQNEAQ (reference sequence). The trim removed 5 bases at V and 0 bases at J, leaving 4 bases unmatched.

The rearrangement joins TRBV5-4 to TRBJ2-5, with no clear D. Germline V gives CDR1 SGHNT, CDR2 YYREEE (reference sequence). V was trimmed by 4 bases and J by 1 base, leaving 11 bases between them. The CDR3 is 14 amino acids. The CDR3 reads CASSGRGTQETQYF. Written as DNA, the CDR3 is TGTGCCAGCAGCGGTCGAGGTACCCAAGAGACCCAGTACTTC.

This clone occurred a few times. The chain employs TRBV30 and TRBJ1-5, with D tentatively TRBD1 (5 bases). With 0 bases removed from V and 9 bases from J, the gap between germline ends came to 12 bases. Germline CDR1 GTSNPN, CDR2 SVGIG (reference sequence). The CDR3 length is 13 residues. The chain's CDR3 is CAWSVSMRGPQHF. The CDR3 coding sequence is TGTGCCTGGAGTGTATCCATGAGGGGGCCCCAGCATTTT.

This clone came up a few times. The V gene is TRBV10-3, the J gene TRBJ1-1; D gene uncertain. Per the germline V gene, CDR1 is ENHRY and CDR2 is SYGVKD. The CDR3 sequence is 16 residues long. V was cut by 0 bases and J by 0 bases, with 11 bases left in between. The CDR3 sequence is CAISESGGKLNTEAFF. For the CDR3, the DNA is TGTGCCATCAGTGAGTCGGGAGGGAAGTTGAACACTGAAGCTTTCTTT.

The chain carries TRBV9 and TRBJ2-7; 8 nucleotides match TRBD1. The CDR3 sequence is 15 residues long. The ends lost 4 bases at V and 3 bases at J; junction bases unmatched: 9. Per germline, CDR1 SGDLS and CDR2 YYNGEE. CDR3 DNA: TGTGCCAGCAGCCCCTCCGGACAGGGATACTACGAGCAGTACTTC. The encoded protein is CASSPSGQGYYEQYF.

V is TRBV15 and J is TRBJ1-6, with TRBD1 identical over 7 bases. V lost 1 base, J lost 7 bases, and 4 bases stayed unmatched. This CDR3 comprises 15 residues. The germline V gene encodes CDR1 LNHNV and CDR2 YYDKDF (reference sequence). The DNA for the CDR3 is TGTGCCACCAGCAGAGTGGGACAGAAAAATTCACCCCTCCACTTT. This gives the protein CATSRVGQKNSPLHF.

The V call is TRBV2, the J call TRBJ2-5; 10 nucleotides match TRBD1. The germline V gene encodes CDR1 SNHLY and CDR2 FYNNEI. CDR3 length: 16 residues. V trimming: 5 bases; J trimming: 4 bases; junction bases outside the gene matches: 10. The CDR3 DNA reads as TGTGCCAGCAGTAGTGTCGGGGACAGGGGTACAGAGACCCAGTACTTC. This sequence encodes CASSSVGDRGTETQYF.

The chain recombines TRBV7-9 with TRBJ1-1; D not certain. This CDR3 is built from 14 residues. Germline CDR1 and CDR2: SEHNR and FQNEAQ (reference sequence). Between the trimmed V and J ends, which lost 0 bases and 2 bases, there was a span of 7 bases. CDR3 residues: CASSLAVLNTEAFF. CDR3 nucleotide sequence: TGTGCCAGCAGCTTAGCTGTATTAAACACTGAAGCTTTCTTT.